Following are 25 T cell receptor beta chains from one sample sequenced in a study of cytomegalovirus exposure and HLA in healthy donors (dated by TCRdb to the late 2010s). The receptor library was made with the immunoSEQ multiplex PCR assay. Entries here come from immuneACCESS through TCRdb and include only in-frame sequences with V and J called. Some clones fail to appear in such tables; in the studies checked, an unresolved V gene covers under half of the shortfall, and the cause of the remainder is unknown. Across this sample there are about 120,000 clones, with around 89% seen only once. The ten biggest clones cover under 6.5% of the sample. Source material: PBMCs. These receptor sequences come from a woman younger than 30 in good health and CMV-seropositive.

The J gene is TRBJ1-1, the V gene TRBV13; D is unresolved. Trimming took off 5 bases at V and 0 bases at J, with 22 bases between the two ends. Germline values: CDR1 PRHDT, CDR2 FYEKMQ (reference sequence). There are 18 residues in the CDR3. CDR3 DNA sequence: TGTGCCAGCAGCCCACGTTTATCCCGGGAGGGAATGAACACTGAAGCTTTCTTT. It encodes CASSPRLSREGMNTEAFF.

The chain joins TRBV11-3 to TRBJ2-1; D is possibly TRBD1 (6 bases). Germline V gives CDR1 SGHNT, CDR2 YENEEA. Trimming shortened V by 5 bases and J by 6 bases, and 11 bases separated the two germline ends. The CDR3 is 13 residues long. The CDR3 DNA reads TGTGCCAGCAGCGCCGGACAGATCAATGAGCAGTTCTTC. Its translation: CASSAGQINEQFF.

V usage is TRBV6-1 and J usage is TRBJ1-1; 9 nucleotides match TRBD1. The CDR3 has 15 amino acids. Trimming cost V 6 bases and J 5 bases; bases outside gene matches: 10. Germline CDR1 reads MNHNS; CDR2 reads SASEGT. CDR3 bases: TGTGCCAGCAGGATATCCGGGACAGGGTATACTGAAGCTTTCTTT. It encodes CASRISGTGYTEAFF.

J is TRBJ2-6 and V is TRBV2, with D perhaps TRBD1 (5 bases). There are 15 residues in the CDR3. Trimming pared 9 bases from V and 0 bases from J, leaving 12 bases between. The germline V gene encodes CDR1 SNHLY and CDR2 FYNNEI. CDR3 DNA sequence: TGTGCCAGAGGGCAGGGTCACTCTGGGGCCAACGTCCTGACTTTC. It encodes CARGQGHSGANVLTF.

Only a few counts were recorded for this clone. The V call is TRBV27, the J call TRBJ2-1; D call uncertain. Trimming took 8 bases from V and 13 from J, leaving 18 bases between them. This CDR3 contains 12 residues. The germline CDR1 and CDR2 sequences are MNHEY and SMNVEV (reference sequence). CDR3 region: CASGIIGDEQFF. The CDR3 DNA reads as TGTGCCAGCGGAATCATAGGAGACGAACAGTTCTTC.

V usage is TRBV4-1 and J usage is TRBJ2-2; D perhaps matches TRBD2 (5 bases). V dropped 0 bases and J dropped 3 bases, with 17 bases sitting between them. CDR3 length: 18 residues. Germline CDR1 is MGHRA and CDR2 is YSYEKL. CDR3 DNA sequence: TGCGCCAGCAGCCAAGATCAGCCTGACCCAGCGGACACCGGGGAGCTGTTTTTT. It codes for CASSQDQPDPADTGELFF.

This chain connects TRBV5-4 to TRBJ2-1; no clear D gene. Deletions cut 4 bases from V and 0 bases from J, with 17 bases between. The CDR3 sequence is 17 residues long. The V gene's germline CDR1 is SGHNT and CDR2 YYREEE (reference sequence). CDR3 sequence reads: CASSPTVGRRSYNEQFF. For the CDR3, the DNA is TGTGCCAGCAGCCCAACAGTTGGCAGGCGCTCCTACAATGAGCAGTTCTTC.

The chain links TRBV10-2 to TRBJ2-2; D perhaps matches TRBD2 (7 bases). Looked up from germline, CDR1 is WSHSY and CDR2 is SAAADI. The CDR3 consists of 16 residues. Trimming took 2 bases from V and 7 from J, leaving 17 bases between them. CDR3 bases: TGCGCCAGCAGTGAGAGTGGCGGGGGCGTACACGGGGAGCTGTTTTTT. The encoded protein is CASSESGGGVHGELFF.

The genes are TRBV4-1 and TRBJ1-5, with D possibly being TRBD1 (5 bases). This CDR3 region has 16 residues. From germline, CDR1 is MGHRA and CDR2 YSYEKL. V was trimmed by 0 bases and J by 4 bases, leaving 13 bases between them. The CDR3 sequence: CASSQEGDHRNQPQHF. The CDR3 bases are TGCGCCAGCAGCCAAGAAGGGGATCACAGAAATCAGCCCCAGCATTTT.

The rearrangement uses TRBV7-3 and TRBJ2-3, with TRBD1 matching 10 bases. CDR1 and CDR2 from the germline V gene are SGHTA and FQGTGA. The trim removed 4 bases at V and 4 bases at J, leaving 2 bases unmatched. CDR3 length: 14 residues. The CDR3 sequence is CASSSTGGADTQYF. Written as DNA, the CDR3 is TGTGCCAGCAGCTCGACAGGGGGCGCAGATACGCAGTATTTT.

The chain couples TRBV27 to TRBJ1-1, with a tentative D call TRBD1 (6 bases). Germline values: CDR1 MNHEY, CDR2 SMNVEV (reference sequence). CDR3 length: 14 residues. V shed 2 bases and J shed 4 bases, with 11 bases lying between them. DNA for the CDR3: TGTGCCAGCAGTTTACAGGGCAGGGGCACTGAAGCTTTCTTT. This encodes CASSLQGRGTEAFF.

The J gene is TRBJ2-1, the V gene TRBV2; 9 bases are a match to TRBD1. In germline, CDR1 is SNHLY, CDR2 FYNNEI. With V trimmed by 4 bases and J by 5 bases, 6 bases remained unmatched. The CDR3 is made up of 15 amino acids. This CDR3 reads CASSARGTGNNEQFF. As DNA, the CDR3 is TGTGCCAGCAGTGCCCGAGGGACAGGGAACAATGAGCAGTTCTTC. The whole variable domain, filled in from reference TRBV2 and TRBJ2-1, reads EPEVTQTPSHQVTQMGQEVILRCVPISNHLYFYWYRQILGQKVEFLVSFYNNEISEKSEIFDDQFSVERPDGSNFTLKIRSTKLEDSAMYFCASSARGTGNNEQFFGPGTRLTVL.

In this sample, this clone turned up once. The chain recombines TRBV5-4 with TRBJ2-4; D possibly corresponds to TRBD1 (6 bases). The V gene's germline CDR1 is SGHNT and CDR2 YYREEE (reference sequence). Trimming removed 9 bases at V and 8 bases at J, with 15 bases between. The CDR3 is made up of 12 amino acids. The CDR3 loop is CATAQGTDIQYF. The DNA for the CDR3 is TGTGCCACCGCACAGGGAACGGACATTCAGTACTTC.

The V and J genes are TRBV6-5 and TRBJ2-2, with 10 nucleotides matching TRBD1. CDR3 length: 15 residues. Germline assignment: CDR1 MNHEY and CDR2 SVGAGI. The V gene end was trimmed by 6 bases and the J gene end by 5 bases; junction bases not matched to a gene: 6. CDR3 loop: CASRTGGRRTGELFF. The CDR3 coding sequence is TGTGCCAGCAGGACAGGGGGCAGGAGGACCGGGGAGCTGTTTTTT.

The rearrangement links TRBV6-5 to TRBJ1-1; D possibly corresponds to TRBD1 (6 bases). V was cut by 0 bases and J by 1 base, with 9 bases left in between. Germline V gene lookup returns CDR1 MNHEY and CDR2 SVGAGI. CDR3 size: 15 residues. CDR3 sequence: CASSYSARGNTEAFF. As DNA, the CDR3 is TGTGCCAGCAGTTACTCAGCCAGGGGGAACACTGAAGCTTTCTTT.

This clone has only one observation. The chain uses TRBV4-3 and TRBJ2-1; a possible D gene is TRBD2 (7 bases). V was clipped by 0 bases and J by 5 bases, with 20 bases between them. This CDR3 contains 18 residues. The germline CDR1 and CDR2 sequences are LGHNA and YSLEER. The CDR3 coding sequence is TGCGCCAGCAGCCAAGATGTGGGGGGGACAAACCACCACAATGAGCAGTTCTTC. Its protein product is CASSQDVGGTNHHNEQFF.

DNA for the CDR3: TGTGCCAGCAGCTTAGCTCCGGGGGGAGGGAACATTCAGTACTTC. It codes for CASSLAPGGGNIQYF. The chain uses TRBV7-9 and TRBJ2-4; 7 nucleotides match TRBD2. With V trimmed by 0 bases and J by 7 bases, 6 bases remained unmatched. The germline V gene encodes CDR1 SEHNR and CDR2 FQNEAQ (reference sequence). The CDR3 totals 15 residues.

This chain links TRBV9 with TRBJ1-3; D remains ambiguous. This CDR3 comprises 15 residues. Trimming removed 4 bases at V and 0 bases at J, with 11 bases between. Germline CDR1 and CDR2: SGDLS and YYNGEE. The DNA for the CDR3 is TGTGCCAGCAGCTGGGCCCTGGGCTCTGGAAACACCATATATTTT. As protein: CASSWALGSGNTIYF.

The rearrangement links TRBV4-3 to TRBJ1-2; a weak D match, TRBD1 (6 bases). V was trimmed by 0 bases and J by 0 bases, leaving 14 bases between them. Per germline, CDR1 LGHNA and CDR2 YSLEER. The CDR3 has 17 amino acids. In DNA, the CDR3 is TGCGCCAGCAGCCAAGATCCCTCCACAGGGTCTAACTATGGCTACACCTTC. Translating gives CASSQDPSTGSNYGYTF.

This clone was recorded a few times. The rearrangement links TRBV7-9 to TRBJ2-7, with 14 positions matching TRBD2. Trimming at V came to 4 bases and at J to 0 bases, leaving 8 bases not matched to a gene. Germline V lookup: CDR1 SEHNR, CDR2 FQNEAQ (reference sequence). This CDR3 has 18 residues. The CDR3 nucleotides are TGTGCCAGCAGCTCCTCAAGACTAGCGGGAGGGAGCTCCTACGAGCAGTACTTC. The encoded protein is CASSSSRLAGGSSYEQYF.

The chain links TRBV29-1 to TRBJ1-2; TRBD1 matches 7 bases. The CDR3 is made up of 14 amino acids. V gave up 4 bases and J gave up 4 bases; unmatched junction bases: 9. Looked up from germline, CDR1 is SQVTM and CDR2 is ANQGSEA. CDR3 nucleotides: TGCAGCGTTGCCCTCGGGGACAGACTCTATGGCTACACCTTC. Translated: CSVALGDRLYGYTF. Combining the CDR3 with reference TRBV29-1 and TRBJ1-2 gives the whole variable domain SAVISQKPSRDICQRGTSLTIQCQVDSQVTMMFWYRQQPGQSLTLIATANQGSEATYESGFVIDKFPISRPNLTFSTLTVSNMSPEDSSIYLCSVALGDRLYGYTFGSGTRLTVV.

This sequence joins TRBV4-2 and TRBJ2-5; no reliable D call. CDR1 LGHNA and CDR2 YNFKEQ come from the germline V gene. Deletions cut 2 bases from V and 4 bases from J, with 20 bases between. The CDR3 contains 17 residues. This CDR3 reads CASSQTPRGSSLETQYF. The CDR3 bases are TGTGCCAGCAGCCAAACCCCCAGAGGAAGTAGCTTAGAGACCCAGTACTTC.

The rearrangement uses TRBV7-3 and TRBJ1-1; weak D call: TRBD1 (6 bases). CDR1 and CDR2 from the germline V gene are SGHTA and FQGTGA. There are 15 residues in the CDR3. Trimming pared 5 bases from V and 8 bases from J, leaving 21 bases between. In nucleotides, the CDR3 is TGTGCCAGCAGCCCCTCCGGGGGGGCAGGGATCGAAGCTTTCTTT. Its translation: CASSPSGGAGIEAFF.

Only a few counts were recorded for this clone. At one end the junction does not follow the germline gene, possibly because of a read error. The rearrangement joins TRBV7-7 to TRBJ2-5; D gene ambiguous. There are 13 residues in the CDR3. The germline V gene has CDR1 SSHAT and CDR2 FNYEAQ (reference sequence). The CDR3 loop is CASSLQRQGTQYF. CDR3 bases: TGTGCTAGCAGCTTGCAAAGACAAGGAACCCAGTACTTC. The full variable domain, its missing parts supplied by reference TRBV7-7 and TRBJ2-5, is GAGVSQSPRYKVTKRGQDVTLRCDPISSHATLYWYQQALGQGPEFLTYFNYEAQPDKSGLPSDRFSAERPEGSISTLTIQRTEQRDSAMYRCASSLQRQGTQYFGPGTRLLVL.

V gene TRBV5-4 combines with J gene TRBJ2-3; a possible D gene is TRBD1 (6 bases). Germline-derived CDR1 and CDR2 are SGHNT and YYREEE (reference sequence). The V end lost 0 bases, the J end lost 5 bases, and 13 bases lay between the germline ends. This CDR3 is built from 15 residues. CDR3 loop: CASSLDSSRGDTQYF. CDR3 DNA: TGTGCCAGCAGCTTGGACAGCAGCAGGGGAGATACGCAGTATTTT.